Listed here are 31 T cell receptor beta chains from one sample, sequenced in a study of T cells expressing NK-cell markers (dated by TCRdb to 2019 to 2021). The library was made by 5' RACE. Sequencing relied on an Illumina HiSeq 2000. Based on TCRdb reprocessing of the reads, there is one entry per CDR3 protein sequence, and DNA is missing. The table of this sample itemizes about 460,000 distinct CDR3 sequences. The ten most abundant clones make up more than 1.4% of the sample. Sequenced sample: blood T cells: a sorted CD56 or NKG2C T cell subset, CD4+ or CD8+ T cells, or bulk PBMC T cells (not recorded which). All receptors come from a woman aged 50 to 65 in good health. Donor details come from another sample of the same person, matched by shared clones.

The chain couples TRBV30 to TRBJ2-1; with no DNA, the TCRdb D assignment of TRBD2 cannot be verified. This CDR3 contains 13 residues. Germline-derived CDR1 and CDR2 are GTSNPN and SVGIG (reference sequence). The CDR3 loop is CAWSVGLIPEQFF.

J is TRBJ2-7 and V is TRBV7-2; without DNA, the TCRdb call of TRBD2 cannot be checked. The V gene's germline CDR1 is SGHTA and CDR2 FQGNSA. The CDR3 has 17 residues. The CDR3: CASSSRTSGRGVYEQYF.

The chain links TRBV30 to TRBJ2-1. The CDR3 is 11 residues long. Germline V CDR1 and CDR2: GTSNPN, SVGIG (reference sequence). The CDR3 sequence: CAWTGAYEQFF. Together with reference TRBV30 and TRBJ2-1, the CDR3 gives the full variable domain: SQTIHQWPATLVQPVGSPLSLECTVEGTSNPNLYWYRQAAGRGLQLLFYSVGIGQISSEVPQNLSASRPQDRQFILSSKKLLLSDSGFYLCAWTGAYEQFFGPGTRLTVL.

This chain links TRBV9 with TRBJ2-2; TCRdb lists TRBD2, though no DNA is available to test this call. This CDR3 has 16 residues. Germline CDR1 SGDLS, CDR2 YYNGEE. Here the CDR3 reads CASTTTSGSNTGELFF.

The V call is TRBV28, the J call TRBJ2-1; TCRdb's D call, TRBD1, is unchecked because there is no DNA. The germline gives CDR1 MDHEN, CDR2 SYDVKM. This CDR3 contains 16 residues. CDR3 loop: CASSTGLLLFYNEQFF.

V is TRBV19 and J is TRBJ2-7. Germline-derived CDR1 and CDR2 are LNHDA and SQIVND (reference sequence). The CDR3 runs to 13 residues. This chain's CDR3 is CASNFLGSYEQYF.

The CDR3: CSASRIGREAFF. The chain combines TRBV20-1 with TRBJ1-1. Germline CDR1 reads DFQATT; CDR2 reads SNEGSKA (reference sequence). The CDR3 spans 12 residues.

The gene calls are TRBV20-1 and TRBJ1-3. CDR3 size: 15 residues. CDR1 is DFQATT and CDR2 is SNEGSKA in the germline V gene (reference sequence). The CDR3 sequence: CSATYPTGSGNTIYF.

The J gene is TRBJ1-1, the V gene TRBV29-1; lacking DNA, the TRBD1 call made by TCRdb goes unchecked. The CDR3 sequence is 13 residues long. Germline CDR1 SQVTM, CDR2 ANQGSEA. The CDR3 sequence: CSVGEGGRTEAFF.

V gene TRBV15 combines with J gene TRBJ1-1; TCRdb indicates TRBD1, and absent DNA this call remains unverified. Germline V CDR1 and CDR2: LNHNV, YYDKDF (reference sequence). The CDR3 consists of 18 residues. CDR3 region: CATSRDGTGSGVNTEAFF.

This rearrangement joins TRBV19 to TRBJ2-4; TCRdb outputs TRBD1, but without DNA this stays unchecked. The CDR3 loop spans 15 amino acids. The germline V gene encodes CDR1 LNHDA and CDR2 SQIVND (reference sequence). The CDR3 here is CASSISTGAKNIQYF. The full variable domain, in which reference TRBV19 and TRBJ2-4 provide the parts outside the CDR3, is DGGITQSPKYLFRKEGQNVTLSCEQNLNHDAMYWYRQDPGQGLRLIYYSQIVNDFQKGDIAEGYSVSREKKESFPLTVTSAQKNPTAFYLCASSISTGAKNIQYFGAGTRLSVL.

CDR3: CASRRGTGLDTTEAFF. The J gene is TRBJ1-1, the V gene TRBV6-5; the D call from TCRdb, TRBD1, cannot be confirmed without DNA. The germline CDR1 and CDR2 sequences are MNHEY and SVGAGI. There are 16 residues in the CDR3.

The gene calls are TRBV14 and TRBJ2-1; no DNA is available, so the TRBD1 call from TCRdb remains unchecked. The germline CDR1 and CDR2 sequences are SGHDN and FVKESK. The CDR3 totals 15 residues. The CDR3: CASSPVGQGFDEQFF.

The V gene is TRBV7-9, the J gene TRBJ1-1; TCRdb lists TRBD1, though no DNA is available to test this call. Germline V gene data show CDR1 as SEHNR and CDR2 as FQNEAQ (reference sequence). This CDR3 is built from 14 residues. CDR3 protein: CASSLGSGGTEAFF.

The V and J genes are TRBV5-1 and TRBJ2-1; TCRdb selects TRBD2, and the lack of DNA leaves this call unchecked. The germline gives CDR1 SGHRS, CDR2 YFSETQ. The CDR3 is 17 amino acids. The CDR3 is CASSFDPGGTSAREQFF. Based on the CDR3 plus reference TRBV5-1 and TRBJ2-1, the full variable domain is KAGVTQTPRYLIKTRGQQVTLSCSPISGHRSVSWYQQTPGQGLQFLFEYFSETQRNKGNFPGRFSGRQFSNSRSEMNVSTLELGDSALYLCASSFDPGGTSAREQFFGPGTRLTVL.

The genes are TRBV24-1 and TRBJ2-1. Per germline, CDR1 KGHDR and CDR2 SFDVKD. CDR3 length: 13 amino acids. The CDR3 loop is CATSDAGMDEQFF.

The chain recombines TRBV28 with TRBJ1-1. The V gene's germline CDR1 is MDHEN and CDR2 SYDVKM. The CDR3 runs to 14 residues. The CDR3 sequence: CASRGFAGGTEAFF.

Here the CDR3 reads CAISVKRENTGELFF. The chain recombines TRBV10-3 with TRBJ2-2; TCRdb's D gene call, TRBD2, goes unchecked for lack of DNA. This CDR3 region has 15 residues. Per germline, CDR1 ENHRY and CDR2 SYGVKD.

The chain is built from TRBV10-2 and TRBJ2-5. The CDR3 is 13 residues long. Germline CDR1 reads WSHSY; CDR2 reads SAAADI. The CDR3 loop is CASSEADRETQYF.

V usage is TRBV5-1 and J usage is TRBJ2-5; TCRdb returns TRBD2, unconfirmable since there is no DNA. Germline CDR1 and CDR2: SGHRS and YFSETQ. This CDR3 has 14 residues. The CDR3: CASSLAAGGETQYF. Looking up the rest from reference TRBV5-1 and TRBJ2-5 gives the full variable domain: KAGVTQTPRYLIKTRGQQVTLSCSPISGHRSVSWYQQTPGQGLQFLFEYFSETQRNKGNFPGRFSGRQFSNSRSEMNVSTLELGDSALYLCASSLAAGGETQYFGPGTRLLVL.

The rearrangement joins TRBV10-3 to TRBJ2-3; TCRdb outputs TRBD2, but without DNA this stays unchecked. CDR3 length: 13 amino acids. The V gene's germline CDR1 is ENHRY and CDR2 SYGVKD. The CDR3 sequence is CAIGSRDTDTQYF.

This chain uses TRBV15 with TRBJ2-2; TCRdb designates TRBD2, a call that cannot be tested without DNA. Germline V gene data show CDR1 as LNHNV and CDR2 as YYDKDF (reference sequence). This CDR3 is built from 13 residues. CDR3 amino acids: CATSGSRSGELFF.

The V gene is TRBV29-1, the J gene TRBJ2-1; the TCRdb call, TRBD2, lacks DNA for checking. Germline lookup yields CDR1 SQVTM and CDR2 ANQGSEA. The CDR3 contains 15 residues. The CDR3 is CSAPRSGRFPHEQFF.

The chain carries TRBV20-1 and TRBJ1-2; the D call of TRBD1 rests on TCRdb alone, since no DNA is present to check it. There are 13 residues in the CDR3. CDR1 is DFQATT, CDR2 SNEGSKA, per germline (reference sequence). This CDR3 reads CSAVQVPIYGYTF.

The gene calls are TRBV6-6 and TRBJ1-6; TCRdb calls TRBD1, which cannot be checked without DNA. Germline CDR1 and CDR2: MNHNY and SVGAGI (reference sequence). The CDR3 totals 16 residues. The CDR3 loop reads CASSRGRTRVGSPLHF.

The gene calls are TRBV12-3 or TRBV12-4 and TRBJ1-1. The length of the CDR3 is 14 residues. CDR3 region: CASSFRVGNTEAFF.

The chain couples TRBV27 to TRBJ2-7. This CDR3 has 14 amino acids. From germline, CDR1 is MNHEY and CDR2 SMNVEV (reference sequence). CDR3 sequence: CASSLVVGTYEQYF.

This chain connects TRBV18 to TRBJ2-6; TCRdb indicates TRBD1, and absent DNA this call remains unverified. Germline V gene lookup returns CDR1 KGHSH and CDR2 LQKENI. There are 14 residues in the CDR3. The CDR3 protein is CASSPGDRAIVLTF. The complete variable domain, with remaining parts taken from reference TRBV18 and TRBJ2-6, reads NAGVMQNPRHLVRRRGQEARLRCSPMKGHSHVYWYRQLPEEGLKFMVYLQKENIIDESGMPKERFSAEFPKEGPSILRIQQVVRGDSAAYFCASSPGDRAIVLTFGAGSRLTVL.

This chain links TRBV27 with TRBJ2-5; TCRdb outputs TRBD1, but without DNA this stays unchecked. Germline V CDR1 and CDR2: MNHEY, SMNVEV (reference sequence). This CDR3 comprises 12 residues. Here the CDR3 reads CASSFKGAALYF.

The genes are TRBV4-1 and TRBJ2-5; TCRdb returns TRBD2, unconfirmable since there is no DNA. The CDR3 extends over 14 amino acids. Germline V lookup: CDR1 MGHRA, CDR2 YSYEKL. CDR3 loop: CASSGGRGRETQYF.

The CDR3 region is CASSLWGQRAEAFF. This chain uses TRBV12-3 or TRBV12-4 with TRBJ1-1; the TRBD1 assignment by TCRdb is unverifiable without DNA. The CDR3 runs to 14 residues.